The 19 T cell receptor beta chains listed next were all sequenced from one sample in a study of technical replicates of blood from several donors. TCRdb keeps only in-frame clones here, not all; method: immunoSEQ multiplex PCR. The sample lists approximately 58,000 clones, around 88% occurring once. The sequencing input was PBMCs. These receptors originate from a human donor in good health. Some clones in this sample may be carry-over from other donors' samples.

This chain uses TRBV2 with TRBJ1-2; D perhaps matches TRBD1 (5 bases). The V gene's germline CDR1 is SNHLY and CDR2 FYNNEI. This CDR3 has 14 amino acids. Trimming took off 5 bases at V and 4 bases at J, with 14 bases between the two ends. CDR3 coding DNA: TGTGCCAGCAGTATTCCAGGGAGGTCCTATGGCTACACCTTC. Translation: CASSIPGRSYGYTF.

The chain uses TRBV10-3 and TRBJ2-3, with TRBD1 matching over 10 bases. This CDR3 has 15 residues. V was pared by 8 bases and J by 6 bases, with 11 bases of the junction left unmatched. CDR1 is ENHRY, CDR2 SYGVKD, per germline. CDR3: CAIGRTGGVGDTQYF. The CDR3 DNA follows: TGTGCCATCGGCCGGACAGGGGGGGTTGGGGATACGCAGTATTTT.

This clone appeared a single time. At one end the junction does not follow the germline gene, possibly because of a read error. The chain couples TRBV6-1 to TRBJ1-2, with D tentatively TRBD1 (5 bases). This CDR3 spans 13 amino acids. In germline, CDR1 is MNHNS, CDR2 SASEGT. The DNA for the CDR3 is TGTGCCAGCAGTGCGATTGCGGGGGGATCCCGCGCCTTC. This codes for CASSAIAGGSRAF.

This CDR3 reads CASSLGPLAGGTYEQYF. CDR3 DNA sequence: TGTGCCAGCAGCCTTGGACCCCTAGCGGGGGGCACCTACGAGCAGTACTTC. This rearrangement joins TRBV5-4 to TRBJ2-7, with TRBD2 identical over 11 bases. Germline values: CDR1 SGHNT, CDR2 YYREEE (reference sequence). Trimming cost V 4 bases and J 2 bases; bases outside gene matches: 11. This CDR3 has 17 residues.

This rearrangement joins TRBV29-1 to TRBJ2-5, with 10 bases lining up with TRBD2. CDR3 length: 13 amino acids. Trimming took 8 bases from V and 5 from J; bases not matched to a gene: 8. Germline V gene lookup returns CDR1 SQVTM and CDR2 ANQGSEA. This chain's CDR3 is CSLGTSDRETQYF. The CDR3 region has the DNA TGCAGCTTGGGGACTAGCGATCGGGAGACCCAGTACTTC.

This clone was seen a few times. The rearrangement joins TRBV18 to TRBJ1-1, with 8 nucleotides matching TRBD1. Losses at the gene ends were 3 bases for V and 5 bases for J; bases not matched to a gene: 8. This CDR3 is 15 amino acids long. CDR1 and CDR2 (germline): KGHSH, LQKENI. The DNA for the CDR3 is TGTGCCAGCTCACCTTGGACAGGGCCGGGGACTGAAGCTTTCTTT. As protein: CASSPWTGPGTEAFF.

The chain carries TRBV19 and TRBJ1-2; D unclear. V shed 7 bases and J shed 4 bases, with 13 bases lying between them. CDR3 length equals 13 residues. Germline assignment: CDR1 LNHDA and CDR2 SQIVND (reference sequence). This chain's CDR3 is CASKRADGYGYTF. The CDR3 bases are TGTGCCAGTAAGAGGGCGGATGGCTATGGCTACACCTTC.

This rearrangement joins TRBV10-3 to TRBJ2-7; the match to TRBD2 covers 11 bases. After removal of 4 bases from V and 0 bases from J, the junction contained 8 bases not matched to a gene. The length of the CDR3 is 17 residues. Germline-derived CDR1 and CDR2 are ENHRY and SYGVKD. The CDR3 DNA reads as TGTGCCATCAGTGGGGGACTAGCGGACCAGAGCTCCTACGAGCAGTACTTC. Protein product: CAISGGLADQSSYEQYF.

The V gene is TRBV2, the J gene TRBJ1-3, with D possibly matching TRBD1 (5 bases). The CDR3 is 14 residues long. The V end lost 4 bases, the J end lost 4 bases, and 11 bases lay between the germline ends. The germline V gene has CDR1 SNHLY and CDR2 FYNNEI. CDR3 sequence (DNA): TGTGCCAGCAGTGTTAAGGGGTTGGGAAACACCATATATTTT. It encodes CASSVKGLGNTIYF.

This chain uses TRBV5-5 with TRBJ1-6, with 8 bases that match TRBD1. Trimming took 0 bases from V and 10 from J; bases not matched to a gene: 9. The CDR3 contains 16 residues. Germline lookup yields CDR1 SGHKS and CDR2 YYEKEE (reference sequence). CDR3 sequence: CASSLAIGTGRSPLHF. The CDR3 DNA reads TGTGCCAGCAGCTTGGCCATCGGGACAGGCAGGTCACCCCTCCACTTT.

The chain combines TRBV7-2 with TRBJ2-5, with TRBD2 as a possible D gene (7 bases). The CDR3 extends over 14 amino acids. Germline V gene lookup returns CDR1 SGHTA and CDR2 FQGNSA. Between the trimmed V and J ends, which lost 3 bases and 2 bases, there was a span of 10 bases. The CDR3 coding sequence is TGTGCCAGCAGCTTTCGGGGGGCACAAGAGACCCAGTACTTC. Its protein product is CASSFRGAQETQYF.

The chain uses TRBV6-5 and TRBJ2-2; D possibly corresponds to TRBD2 (5 bases). The V end lost 8 bases, the J end lost 5 bases, and 6 bases lay between the germline ends. Germline CDR1 reads MNHEY; CDR2 reads SVGAGI. The CDR3 length is 11 residues. The CDR3 reads CASRGTGELFF. DNA of the CDR3: TGTGCCAGCCGGGGAACCGGGGAGCTGTTTTTT.

The gene calls are TRBV4-3 and TRBJ2-3; 7 bases map to TRBD2. Germline trimming cut 6 bases from V and 5 bases from J; bases unmatched to any gene: 14. The CDR3 extends over 16 amino acids. Germline V gene sequence: CDR1 LGHNA, CDR2 YSLEER. The CDR3 coding sequence is TGCGCCAGCAGGTCAAGGGCTAGCGGCCTTCAAGATACGCAGTATTTT. This encodes CASRSRASGLQDTQYF.

The chain carries TRBV18 and TRBJ2-7; TRBD1 matches at 9 bases. The germline V gene encodes CDR1 KGHSH and CDR2 LQKENI. The CDR3 loop spans 16 amino acids. V shed 3 bases, J shed 2 bases, and the junction held 8 bases outside the gene matches. The CDR3 DNA follows: TGTGCCAGCTCACCTCAGGGACAGGGCCCCACCTACGAGCAGTACTTC. Its translation: CASSPQGQGPTYEQYF.

This chain links TRBV30 with TRBJ2-7; D gene uncertain. The V gene's germline CDR1 is GTSNPN and CDR2 SVGIG (reference sequence). The CDR3 runs 13 residues. V was shortened by 1 base and J by 3 bases, with 10 bases between the two germline ends. Here the CDR3 reads CAWSESRGYEQYF. DNA of the CDR3: TGTGCCTGGAGTGAGTCGCGTGGCTACGAGCAGTACTTC.

This chain connects TRBV6-5 to TRBJ1-2, with 8 bases matching TRBD1. Germline V CDR1 and CDR2: MNHEY, SVGAGI. Trimming at V came to 7 bases and at J to 4 bases, leaving 8 bases not matched to a gene. This CDR3 comprises 14 residues. The CDR3 region is CASKAQGAGYGYTF. CDR3 bases: TGTGCCAGCAAGGCCCAGGGGGCAGGCTATGGCTACACCTTC.

The genes are TRBV4-3 and TRBJ1-1; 8 positions agree with TRBD1. V shed 3 bases, J shed 9 bases, and the junction held 9 bases outside the gene matches. The germline gives CDR1 LGHNA, CDR2 YSLEER. This CDR3 region has 14 residues. The CDR3 bases are TGCGCCAGCAGCCAGTTAGGACAGGGCTCGCAAGCTTTCTTT. This translates into CASSQLGQGSQAFF.

This clone was counted a few times. The chain links TRBV5-1 to TRBJ2-1, with 8 bases that match TRBD2. Germline lookup yields CDR1 SGHRS and CDR2 YFSETQ. The ends lost 1 base at V and 8 bases at J; junction bases unmatched: 8. The CDR3 has 15 amino acids. CDR3 in amino acids: CASSLPTGGAYEQFF. Here the CDR3 DNA reads TGCGCCAGCAGCTTGCCTACCGGGGGGGCTTATGAGCAGTTCTTC. The complete variable domain, with remaining parts taken from reference TRBV5-1 and TRBJ2-1, reads KAGVTQTPRYLIKTRGQQVTLSCSPISGHRSVSWYQQTPGQGLQFLFEYFSETQRNKGNFPGRFSGRQFSNSRSEMNVSTLELGDSALYLCASSLPTGGAYEQFFGPGTRLTVL.

The J gene is TRBJ2-1, the V gene TRBV5-4; 8 positions agree with TRBD2. Trimming cost V 4 bases and J 8 bases; bases outside gene matches: 5. CDR1 and CDR2 (germline): SGHNT, YYREEE (reference sequence). The CDR3 totals 13 residues. The CDR3 bases are TGTGCCAGCAGCCCAGCGGGGGATGATGAGCAGTTCTTC. Translating it yields CASSPAGDDEQFF.